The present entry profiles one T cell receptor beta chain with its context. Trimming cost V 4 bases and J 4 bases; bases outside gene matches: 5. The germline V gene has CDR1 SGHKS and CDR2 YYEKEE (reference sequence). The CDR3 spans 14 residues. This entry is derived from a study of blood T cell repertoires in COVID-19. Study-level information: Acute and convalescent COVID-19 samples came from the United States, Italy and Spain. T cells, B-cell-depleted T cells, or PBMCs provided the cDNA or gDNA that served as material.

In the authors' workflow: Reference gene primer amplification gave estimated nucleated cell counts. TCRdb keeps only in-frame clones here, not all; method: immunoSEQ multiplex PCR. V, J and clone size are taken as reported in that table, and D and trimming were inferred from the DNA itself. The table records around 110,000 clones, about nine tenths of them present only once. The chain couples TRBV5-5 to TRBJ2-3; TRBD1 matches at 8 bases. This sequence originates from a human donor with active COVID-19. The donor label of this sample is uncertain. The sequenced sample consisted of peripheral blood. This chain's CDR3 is CASSPGGYADTQYF. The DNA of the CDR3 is TGTGCCAGCAGCCCAGGGGGCTACGCAGATACGCAGTATTTT. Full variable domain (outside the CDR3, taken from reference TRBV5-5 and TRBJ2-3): DAGVTQSPTHLIKTRGQQVTLRCSPISGHKSVSWYQQVLGQGPQFIFQYYEKEERGRGNFPDRFSARQFPNYSSELNVNALLLGDSALYLCASSPGGYADTQYFGPGTRLTVL.